Listed below are T cell receptor beta chains from one sample, sequenced in a study of T cell responses to AZD1222 COVID-19 vaccine. Profiling relied on immunoSEQ multiplex PCR, and the TCRdb table lists in-frame clones only, not all of them. The sample consists of tens of thousands of clones, approximately 85% of them appearing once. Specimen: peripheral blood, collected 28 days after the second AZD1222 dose. Receptors were obtained from an adult who received the AZD1222 COVID-19 vaccine. Each CDR3 is given with its conserved first and last residue.

J gene	V gene	CDR3 protein
TRBJ1-1	TRBV19	CASIKGGNGPAFF
TRBJ2-5	TRBV7-2	CASSQSLARRTETQYF
TRBJ2-2	TRBV5-5	CASSFVPDTKAGELFF
TRBJ1-4	TRBV7-6	CASSNPINVGGNEKLFF
TRBJ2-5	TRBV19	CASSIGLVSETQYF
TRBJ1-3	TRBV7-9	CASSLSGNTIYF
TRBJ1-1	TRBV5-1	CASSLDGQPNTEAFF
TRBJ2-1	TRBV25-1	CASKPEGLAGGNEQFF
TRBJ2-1	TRBV19	CASSIAIAGSSYNEQFF
TRBJ2-5	TRBV9	CASSSGLAGGEETQYF
TRBJ1-1	TRBV11-2	CASKLGGENTEAFF
TRBJ1-4	TRBV15	CATSRDLGATNEKLFF
TRBJ2-3	TRBV4-2	CASSQDEVDTQYF
TRBJ1-1	TRBV20-1	CSADRDTEAFF
TRBJ2-3	TRBV9	CASSVDLGAQYF
TRBJ1-2	TRBV18	CASSPGEAGYTF
TRBJ1-5	TRBV28	CASSLAATGVQPQHF
TRBJ2-3	TRBV28	CASIPSGSADTQYF
TRBJ1-1	TRBV27	CASSWTGANQAFF
TRBJ2-7	TRBV7-8	CASSPRTGSYEQYF
TRBJ2-1	TRBV5-1	CASSLAGGAPNEQFF
TRBJ1-5	TRBV5-1	CASSLAWGRILNSNQPQHF
TRBJ1-3	TRBV2	CASSSGNTIYF
TRBJ1-2	TRBV6-5	CASSYTVLGGYTF
TRBJ1-1	TRBV12-3/TRBV12-4	CASFYPGQTEAFF
TRBJ1-2	TRBV18	CASSLSEIGYTF
TRBJ2-5	TRBV29-1	CSGTGGGETQYF
TRBJ2-5	TRBV11-3	CASSPADQTPQETQYF
TRBJ1-2	TRBV5-1	CASSNGGTGGYGYTF